Following are 21 T cell receptor beta chains from one sample sequenced in a study of PD-1 blockade in classical Hodgkin lymphoma. Every patient had relapsed following autologous stem cell transplantation, and cohorts differed in brentuximab vedotin exposure. Generated by immunoSEQ multiplex PCR, the TCRdb table keeps only in-frame clones and is missing some. The table lists some 84,000 clones, 80% to 95% of them singletons. The specimen comprised peripheral blood mononuclear cells (PBMCs), sampled before the second cycle of nivolumab. Receptors were obtained from a human donor with classical Hodgkin lymphoma.

J is TRBJ2-7 and V is TRBV7-6; 7 nucleotides line up with TRBD1. The CDR3 loop spans 14 amino acids. V lost 1 base and J lost 6; bases outside the gene matches: 6. CDR1 is SGHVS and CDR2 is FNYEAQ in the germline V gene. The CDR3 DNA reads TGTGCCAGCAGCTTAGACAGGGGAGAGGGCGAGCAGTACTTC. Translated, it gives CASSLDRGEGEQYF.

The J gene is TRBJ1-1, the V gene TRBV10-1, with D tentatively TRBD1 (6 bases). Trimming took off 11 bases at V and 1 base at J, with 11 bases between the two ends. Germline V gene data show CDR1 as WNHNN and CDR2 as SYGVQD (reference sequence). The length of the CDR3 is 12 residues. CDR3 loop: CASQGGNTEAFF. Written as DNA, the CDR3 is TGCGCCTCACAGGGAGGGAACACTGAAGCTTTCTTT.

With respect to this clone: The sample has other DNA sequences that encode this CDR3 too. The gene calls are TRBV5-1 and TRBJ1-1; D is possibly TRBD1 (6 bases). Germline V gene sequence: CDR1 SGHRS, CDR2 YFSETQ. The CDR3 runs 13 residues. Trimming took 3 bases from V and 1 from J, leaving 7 bases between them. This CDR3 reads CASSWTANTEAFF. The CDR3 DNA is TGCGCCAGCAGCTGGACAGCGAACACTGAAGCTTTCTTT. The variable domain in full, with the rest retrieved from reference TRBV5-1 and TRBJ1-1, is KAGVTQTPRYLIKTRGQQVTLSCSPISGHRSVSWYQQTPGQGLQFLFEYFSETQRNKGNFPGRFSGRQFSNSRSEMNVSTLELGDSALYLCASSWTANTEAFFGQGTRLTVV.

The CDR3 DNA sequence: TGTGCCAGTAGTATCGACAGGGTAGATGAGCAGTACTTC. This codes for CASSIDRVDEQYF. The rearrangement links TRBV19 to TRBJ2-7, with 7 bases lining up with TRBD1. V was clipped by 3 bases and J by 7 bases; unmatched bases: 6. Germline-derived CDR1 and CDR2 are LNHDA and SQIVND (reference sequence). The length of the CDR3 is 13 residues.

CDR3 residues: CSATKAVDEQFF. CDR3 in DNA: TGCAGCGCCACCAAAGCGGTCGACGAGCAGTTCTTC. The chain links TRBV29-1 to TRBJ2-1, with D perhaps matching TRBD2 (5 bases). The V end lost 7 bases, the J end lost 10 bases, and 17 bases lay between the germline ends. The CDR3 has 12 residues. Germline values: CDR1 SQVTM, CDR2 ANQGSEA.

The chain couples TRBV18 to TRBJ1-2; TRBD1 aligns across 8 bases. CDR1 KGHSH and CDR2 LQKENI come from the germline V gene. Trimming cost V 5 bases and J 4 bases; bases outside gene matches: 6. The CDR3 runs to 14 residues. CDR3 sequence reads: CASSKDRETYGYTF. In DNA, the CDR3 is TGTGCCAGCTCAAAGGACAGGGAGACCTATGGCTACACCTTC.

In regard to this clone: The conserved phenylalanine or tryptophan normally closing the CDR3 is absent here, so this likely arose from a read error. It is unclear where the CDR3 begins or ends on the DNA, so no DNA is shown, and the CDR3 is as TCRdb lists it. The chain's CDR3 is CASSESPRVFL. This chain connects TRBV10-2 to TRBJ2-7; TRBD1, as called in the table, went unchecked against the DNA. The CDR3 numbers 11 amino acids, ends counted. Germline lookup yields CDR1 WSHSY and CDR2 SAAADI.

This clone was picked up one time. The V call is TRBV5-1, the J call TRBJ2-7, with TRBD1 identical over 7 bases. The CDR3 has 14 amino acids. V trimming: 4 bases; J trimming: 5 bases; junction bases outside the gene matches: 9. The germline gives CDR1 SGHRS, CDR2 YFSETQ. CDR3 region: CASSQDRQPDEQYF. The DNA for the CDR3 is TGCGCCAGCAGCCAGGACAGGCAACCCGACGAGCAGTACTTC.

This rearrangement joins TRBV19 to TRBJ2-3, with TRBD1 identical over 7 bases. This CDR3 comprises 15 residues. Germline CDR1 is LNHDA and CDR2 is SQIVND (reference sequence). The J segment lost 2 bases and the V segment lost 5 bases, leaving 7 bases of the junction unmatched. For the CDR3, the DNA is TGTGCCAGTAGTCCTCGGGACAGACACACAGATACGCAGTATTTT. It encodes CASSPRDRHTDTQYF. The entire variable domain, with the rest obtained from reference TRBV19 and TRBJ2-3, is as follows: DGGITQSPKYLFRKEGQNVTLSCEQNLNHDAMYWYRQDPGQGLRLIYYSQIVNDFQKGDIAEGYSVSREKKESFPLTVTSAQKNPTAFYLCASSPRDRHTDTQYFGPGTRLTVL.

The chain is built from TRBV7-2 and TRBJ2-7; 7 bases are a match to TRBD2. Germline CDR1 reads SGHTA; CDR2 reads FQGNSA. V shed 1 base, J shed 6 bases, and the junction held 6 bases outside the gene matches. CDR3 length: 14 amino acids. In nucleotides, the CDR3 is TGTGCCAGCAGCTTAGTCGCGGGAGAGAGCGAGCAGTACTTC. Its translation is CASSLVAGESEQYF.

This clone was seen just once. V usage is TRBV5-1 and J usage is TRBJ2-1; no reliable D call. This CDR3 spans 15 amino acids. Trimming took off 0 bases at V and 5 bases at J, with 12 bases between the two ends. CDR1 and CDR2 (germline): SGHRS, YFSETQ. As DNA, the CDR3 is TGCGCCAGCAGCTTGGAAGCCGGGTCACACAATGAGCAGTTCTTC. Translating it yields CASSLEAGSHNEQFF.

The chain joins TRBV10-1 to TRBJ2-1; TRBD1 is a possible D gene (6 bases). This CDR3 has 13 residues. V lost 6 bases and J lost 6, with 12 bases in between. Germline CDR1 WNHNN, CDR2 SYGVQD (reference sequence). CDR3 nucleotide sequence: TGCGCCAGCAGCCCAGGACAGATCAATGAGCAGTTCTTC. This translates into CASSPGQINEQFF.

This chain links TRBV4-2 with TRBJ1-2, with D tentatively TRBD1 (6 bases). The CDR3 covers 14 residues. Germline-derived CDR1 and CDR2 are LGHNA and YNFKEQ. The V and J ends lost 0 bases and 5 bases respectively, with 10 bases between them. The DNA of the CDR3 is TGTGCCAGCAGCCAAGAGCGGCAGGGGTATGGCTACACCTTC. It codes for CASSQERQGYGYTF.

This chain uses TRBV4-1 with TRBJ2-1; the match to TRBD1 covers 7 bases. The CDR3 length is 20 residues. Germline V gene sequence: CDR1 MGHRA, CDR2 YSYEKL. V gave up 3 bases and J gave up 7 bases; unmatched junction bases: 24. The CDR3 DNA reads as TGCGCCAGCAGCCAGCTTCCCGGGACAGTTGGAGCTCCGGGAAAAAATGAGCAGTTCTTC. Protein product: CASSQLPGTVGAPGKNEQFF.

V usage is TRBV7-2 and J usage is TRBJ2-7, with 9 bases identical to TRBD2. Germline lookup yields CDR1 SGHTA and CDR2 FQGNSA. The CDR3 loop spans 18 amino acids. Trimming took 5 bases from V and 2 from J; bases not matched to a gene: 16. CDR3 amino acids: CASSHNPGLAGWAYEQYF. The CDR3, as DNA: TGTGCCAGCAGCCATAACCCTGGGCTAGCGGGATGGGCCTACGAGCAGTACTTC. Using reference TRBV7-2 and TRBJ2-7 for the parts outside the CDR3, the full variable domain is GAGVSQSPSNKVTEKGKDVELRCDPISGHTALYWYRQSLGQGLEFLIYFQGNSAPDKSGLPSDRFSAERTGGSVSTLTIQRTQQEDSAVYLCASSHNPGLAGWAYEQYFGPGTRLTVT.

The rearrangement uses TRBV9 and TRBJ2-5, with 11 nucleotides matching TRBD2. The length of the CDR3 is 15 residues. The germline gives CDR1 SGDLS, CDR2 YYNGEE. Losses at the gene ends were 3 bases for V and 5 bases for J; bases not matched to a gene: 6. The CDR3 sequence is CASSANSGRGETQYF. In DNA, the CDR3 is TGTGCCAGCAGCGCGAATAGCGGGAGGGGGGAGACCCAGTACTTC.

The gene calls are TRBV27 and TRBJ1-5; D uncertain. Trimming cost V 1 base and J 2 bases, with 6 bases left between them. Germline CDR1 MNHEY, CDR2 SMNVEV (reference sequence). This CDR3 has 14 amino acids. The DNA of the CDR3 is TGTGCCAGCAGTTTATACTACGGCAATCAGCCCCAGCATTTT. Translation: CASSLYYGNQPQHF.

The rearrangement uses TRBV7-2 and TRBJ2-1, with 8 nucleotides matching TRBD2. CDR3 length: 13 residues. The V segment lost 0 bases and the J segment 12 bases; nucleotides outside the gene matches: 4. Germline V gene data show CDR1 as SGHTA and CDR2 as FQGNSA. CDR3 sequence (DNA): TGTGCCAGCAGCTTAGCCGGCCTAGCGGGGCAGTTCTTC. It specifies CASSLAGLAGQFF.

The chain is built from TRBV14 and TRBJ2-7; 8 bases are shared with TRBD1. Germline CDR1 is SGHDN and CDR2 is FVKESK. There are 16 residues in the CDR3. V trimming: 0 bases; J trimming: 3 bases; junction bases outside the gene matches: 7. Here the CDR3 reads CASSQDEWDRYYEQYF. The CDR3 DNA follows: TGTGCCAGCAGCCAAGATGAATGGGACAGGTACTACGAGCAGTACTTC.

The chain uses TRBV21-1 and TRBJ2-7; the table's D gene call, TRBD2, was not cross checked with the DNA. TRBV21-1 constitutes a pseudogene. The CDR3 runs 14 residues. The CDR3 nucleotides read TGTGCCAGCACCGAGAGGGTCATCCCCTACGAGCAGTACTTC. This gives the protein CASTERVIPYEQYF.

V is TRBV5-4 and J is TRBJ2-3, with a tentative D call TRBD2 (5 bases). Germline V gene lookup returns CDR1 SGHNT and CDR2 YYREEE (reference sequence). Trimming cost V 0 bases and J 2 bases, with 10 bases left between them. This CDR3 has 15 amino acids. In DNA, the CDR3 is TGTGCCAGCAGCTTGGGACTACTCGACACAGATACGCAGTATTTT. It translates to CASSLGLLDTDTQYF.